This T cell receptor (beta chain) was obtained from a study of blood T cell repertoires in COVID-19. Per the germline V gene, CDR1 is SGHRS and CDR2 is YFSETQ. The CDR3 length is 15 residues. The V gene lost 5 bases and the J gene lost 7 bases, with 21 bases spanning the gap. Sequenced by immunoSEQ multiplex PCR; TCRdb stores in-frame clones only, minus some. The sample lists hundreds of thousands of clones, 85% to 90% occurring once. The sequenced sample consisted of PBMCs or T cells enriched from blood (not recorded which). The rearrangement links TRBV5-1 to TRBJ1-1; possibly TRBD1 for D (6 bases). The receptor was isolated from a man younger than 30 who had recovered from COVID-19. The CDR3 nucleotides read TGCGCCAGCAGATCGGACAGTTTCAATGGTGGTGAAGCTTTCTTT. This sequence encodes CASRSDSFNGGEAFF.